Each of the 5 T cell receptor beta chains below was sequenced from the same sample in a study of PD-1 blockade in classical Hodgkin lymphoma (dated by TCRdb to 2018 to 2021). Libraries were built with the immunoSEQ multiplex PCR assay. The table was pulled from immuneACCESS by TCRdb, which kept in-frame rearrangements only. Such tables lose some clones; where checked, under half of the loss comes from unresolved V genes, and the rest has no known cause. Recorded for this sample are approximately 100,000 clones; about nine tenths of them occurred a single time. Of the sample, 2.5% to 3% is held by the ten largest clones. Interpreted using the paper, the time point label stands for: cycle 1 day 1 (C1D1), immediately before nivolumab initiation. All trial patients had relapsed after autologous stem cell transplantation, with cohorts A, B and C differing in prior brentuximab vedotin exposure. Sequencing used peripheral blood mononuclear cells (PBMCs), obtained at baseline. The receptors shown here come from a human donor with classical Hodgkin lymphoma.

The gene calls are TRBV6-5 and TRBJ2-7; D is unclear. Trimming stripped 2 bases from V and 2 bases from J, with 16 bases between. CDR1 MNHEY and CDR2 SVGAGI come from the germline V gene. The CDR3 is 16 residues long. The CDR3 DNA sequence: TGTGCCAGCAGTTACGACTCGGCGTCTTTAACCTACGAGCAGTACTTC. It codes for CASSYDSASLTYEQYF.

The V call is TRBV5-6, the J call TRBJ1-1; 10 bases align to TRBD1. This CDR3 region has 14 residues. Germline V CDR1 and CDR2: SGHDT, YYEEEE. After removal of 0 bases from V and 8 bases from J, the junction contained 4 bases not matched to a gene. The CDR3 nucleotides are TGTGCCAGCAGCTTGGGACAGGGGGCGAGGGAAGCTTTCTTT. Translation gives CASSLGQGAREAFF.

This chain uses TRBV12-5 with TRBJ2-5; the D gene is possibly TRBD2 (5 bases). The CDR3 covers 17 residues. The germline V gene encodes CDR1 LGHNT and CDR2 FRNRAP. The germline V and J ends were trimmed by 0 bases and 5 bases, with 19 bases remaining between them. The CDR3 nucleotides are TGTGCTAGTGGTTTGGTAGTTGGCGGCTATAGAGGGGAGACCCAGTACTTC. Amino acid sequence: CASGLVVGGYRGETQYF.

For this clone: The identical CDR3 is also encoded by other nucleotide sequences in the sample. The chain links TRBV18 to TRBJ2-7; 12 nucleotides line up with TRBD2. The CDR3 contains 15 residues. Germline V lookup: CDR1 KGHSH, CDR2 LQKENI. V lost 3 bases and J lost 2; bases outside the gene matches: 2. The CDR3 DNA is TGTGCCAGCTCACCTCGGACTAGCGGGACCTACGAGCAGTACTTC. Translated, it gives CASSPRTSGTYEQYF.

V and J are TRBV9 and TRBJ2-1; the D gene could be TRBD1 or TRBD2 (5 bases each). This CDR3 is 15 amino acids long. CDR1 is SGDLS and CDR2 is YYNGEE in the germline V gene. Deletions cut 0 bases from V and 4 bases from J, with 11 bases between. The CDR3 sequence: CASSVVGDRYNEQFF. In nucleotides, the CDR3 is TGTGCCAGCAGCGTAGTTGGGGACCGTTACAATGAGCAGTTCTTC.